The rows below give T cell receptor beta chains drawn from one sample of a study of T cells in Graves' hyperthyroidism and ophthalmopathy. TCRdb itself ran the multiplex PCR reads through MiXCR, one entry per CDR3 protein. The sample lists around 340,000 distinct CDR3 sequences, roughly a fifth occurring once. The sample was blood. The receptor source for this set is a woman aged 45 to 65 with Graves' hyperthyroidism. CDR3s include the opening cysteine and the closing phenylalanine or tryptophan. Each record gives: J gene, clone size, D gene, V gene, CDR3 protein, CDR3 DNA. The D gene is left open where the match is weak. The size field is filled for only some rows; it gives once, few, many or a size class.

j_gene: TRBJ1-4
abundance: many
d_gene: -
v_gene: TRBV11-2
CDR3aa: CASSLLDGGSSKLFF
CDR3nt: TGTGCCAGCAGCTTATTAGACGGGGGATCTTCAAAACTGTTTTTT

j_gene: TRBJ2-3
abundance: many
d_gene: -
v_gene: TRBV11-2
CDR3aa: CASSLDRSDTQYF
CDR3nt: TGTGCCAGCAGCTTAGATAGATCAGATACGCAGTATTTT

j_gene: TRBJ2-7
abundance: many
d_gene: TRBD1
v_gene: TRBV5-1
CDR3aa: CASSLGQGADEQYF
CDR3nt: TGCGCCAGCAGCCTCGGACAGGGGGCTGACGAGCAGTACTTC

j_gene: TRBJ2-6
abundance: -
d_gene: TRBD1
v_gene: TRBV19
CDR3aa: CASSQGQGVSGANVLTF
CDR3nt: TGTGCCAGTAGTCAAGGACAGGGTGTCTCTGGGGCCAACGTCCTGACTTTC

j_gene: TRBJ2-1
abundance: -
d_gene: -
v_gene: TRBV24-1
CDR3aa: CATSDLSRFDYNEQFF
CDR3nt: TGTGCCACCAGTGATTTGTCCAGGTTTGACTACAATGAGCAGTTCTTC

j_gene: TRBJ2-1
abundance: many
d_gene: TRBD2
v_gene: TRBV24-1
CDR3aa: CATSDLGLAGVNEQFF
CDR3nt: TGTGCCACCAGTGACCTTGGACTAGCGGGAGTGAATGAGCAGTTCTTC

j_gene: TRBJ1-4
abundance: many
d_gene: -
v_gene: TRBV11-2
CDR3aa: CASSLDQTTNEKLFF
CDR3nt: TGTGCCAGCAGCCTAGACCAGACAACTAATGAAAAACTGTTTTTT

j_gene: TRBJ1-2
abundance: -
d_gene: TRBD1
v_gene: TRBV3-1
CDR3aa: CASSQVTGGGYGYTF
CDR3nt: TGTGCCAGCAGCCAAGTGACAGGGGGCGGCTATGGCTACACCTTC

j_gene: TRBJ2-1
abundance: -
d_gene: TRBD2
v_gene: TRBV7-9
CDR3aa: CASSQGELAGGGPYNEQFF
CDR3nt: TGTGCCAGCAGCCAAGGGGAACTAGCGGGAGGCGGGCCCTACAATGAGCAGTTCTTC

j_gene: TRBJ2-3
abundance: -
d_gene: -
v_gene: TRBV20-1
CDR3aa: CSSVPTASSTDTQYF
CDR3nt: TGCTCTTCGGTCCCGACAGCATCCTCCACAGATACGCAGTATTTT

j_gene: TRBJ2-1
abundance: -
d_gene: -
v_gene: TRBV19
CDR3aa: CAVSGGRVNEQFF
CDR3nt: TGTGCCGTGTCGGGGGGCCGCGTCAATGAGCAGTTCTTC

j_gene: TRBJ2-5
abundance: -
d_gene: -
v_gene: TRBV7-2
CDR3aa: CASSVSQETQYF
CDR3nt: TGTGCCAGCAGCGTGAGTCAAGAGACCCAGTACTTC

j_gene: TRBJ2-1
abundance: -
d_gene: -
v_gene: TRBV28
CDR3aa: CASSLQQGNEQFF
CDR3nt: TGTGCCAGCAGTTTGCAACAGGGCAATGAGCAGTTCTTC

j_gene: TRBJ2-1
abundance: many
d_gene: TRBD2
v_gene: TRBV5-1
CDR3aa: CASSLQAGRDEQFF
CDR3nt: TGCGCCAGCAGCTTGCAGGCAGGGAGGGATGAGCAGTTCTTC

j_gene: TRBJ1-3
abundance: -
d_gene: -
v_gene: TRBV9
CDR3aa: CASSVARAGNTIYF
CDR3nt: TGTGCCAGCAGCGTAGCCAGGGCTGGAAACACCATATATTTT

j_gene: TRBJ2-1
abundance: -
d_gene: TRBD2
v_gene: TRBV20-1
CDR3aa: CSASLLAGSKIFNEQFF
CDR3nt: TGCAGTGCTAGTTTACTAGCGGGGTCGAAAATTTTCAATGAGCAGTTCTTC

j_gene: TRBJ2-1
abundance: -
d_gene: TRBD2
v_gene: TRBV4-1
CDR3aa: CASRKGSGGSYNEQFF
CDR3nt: TGCGCCAGCAGGAAGGGTAGCGGGGGCTCCTACAATGAGCAGTTCTTC

j_gene: TRBJ2-1
abundance: few
d_gene: TRBD2
v_gene: TRBV7-2
CDR3aa: CASSFPQGLAGGLNEQFF
CDR3nt: TGTGCCAGCAGCTTTCCCCAGGGGCTAGCGGGAGGGCTCAATGAGCAGTTCTTC

j_gene: TRBJ2-5
abundance: -
d_gene: -
v_gene: TRBV11-3
CDR3aa: CASSLGGRVEETQYF
CDR3nt: TGTGCCAGCAGCTTAGGGGGACGGGTAGAAGAGACCCAGTACTTC

j_gene: TRBJ1-4
abundance: -
d_gene: TRBD1
v_gene: TRBV11-2
CDR3aa: CASSLASGTGREKLFF
CDR3nt: TGTGCCAGCAGCTTAGCGTCCGGGACAGGGCGCGAAAAACTGTTTTTT

j_gene: TRBJ2-5
abundance: many
d_gene: -
v_gene: TRBV7-3
CDR3aa: CASSLQGTLGETQYF
CDR3nt: TGTGCCAGCAGCTTACAGGGGACCCTCGGGGAGACCCAGTACTTC

j_gene: TRBJ2-3
abundance: many
d_gene: -
v_gene: TRBV7-3
CDR3aa: CASSLSRFPDTQYF
CDR3nt: TGTGCCAGCAGCTTAAGTCGGTTCCCAGATACGCAGTATTTT

j_gene: TRBJ2-7
abundance: few
d_gene: -
v_gene: TRBV18
CDR3aa: CASSPQEGSSYEQYF
CDR3nt: TGTGCCAGCTCACCCCAGGAGGGAAGCTCCTACGAGCAGTACTTC

j_gene: TRBJ2-3
abundance: many
d_gene: TRBD2
v_gene: TRBV9
CDR3aa: CASSVEGRASDTQYF
CDR3nt: TGTGCCAGCAGCGTAGAAGGGAGGGCATCAGATACGCAGTATTTT

j_gene: TRBJ1-2
abundance: many
d_gene: -
v_gene: TRBV28
CDR3aa: CASSLGVYGYTF
CDR3nt: TGTGCCAGCAGCTTAGGCGTTTATGGCTACACCTTC

j_gene: TRBJ2-7
abundance: -
d_gene: -
v_gene: TRBV12-3/TRBV12-4
CDR3aa: CASSPIVAGYSYEQYF
CDR3nt: TGTGCCAGCAGCCCGATTGTTGCGGGATACTCCTACGAGCAGTACTTC

j_gene: TRBJ2-7
abundance: few
d_gene: -
v_gene: TRBV4-1
CDR3aa: CASSQEGAGTRYEQYF
CDR3nt: TGCGCCAGCAGCCAAGAGGGGGCAGGGACCAGGTACGAGCAGTACTTC

j_gene: TRBJ1-5
abundance: many
d_gene: -
v_gene: TRBV7-8
CDR3aa: CASSFRRDTSNQPQHF
CDR3nt: TGTGCCAGCAGCTTTAGGAGGGACACCTCGAATCAGCCCCAGCATTTT

j_gene: TRBJ1-6
abundance: -
d_gene: TRBD1
v_gene: TRBV2
CDR3aa: CASRRQGIDSPLHF
CDR3nt: TGTGCCAGCAGGAGACAGGGGATCGATTCACCCCTCCACTTT

j_gene: TRBJ2-5
abundance: many
d_gene: -
v_gene: TRBV11-2
CDR3aa: CASSLRFRETQYF
CDR3nt: TGTGCCAGCAGCTTACGGTTCCGGGAGACCCAGTACTTC

j_gene: TRBJ1-5
abundance: few
d_gene: -
v_gene: TRBV6-1
CDR3aa: CASRSTSRGYQPQHF
CDR3nt: TGTGCCAGCAGATCAACGAGCAGGGGTTACCAGCCCCAGCATTTT

j_gene: TRBJ1-1
abundance: many
d_gene: -
v_gene: TRBV6-1
CDR3aa: CASVTAFTMNTEAFF
CDR3nt: TGTGCCAGCGTGACAGCATTCACCATGAACACTGAAGCTTTCTTT